The clone carrying this TCR beta chain was picked up a small number of times. Its antigen is as yet unknown. The germline CDR1 and CDR2 sequences are MNHNS and SASEGT. Trimming removed 8 bases from V and 11 bases from J, with 21 bases in between. The CDR3 extends over 13 amino acids. This sample stems from a study of post-analysis software for immune sequencing data. Findings and limits, study-wide: The study found TRBV5-6, TRBV5-1 and TRBV20-1 among 5 or 6 TRBV segments more frequent in patients than controls.

TCR beta cDNA libraries included unique molecular identifiers. TCRdb re-called the PCR reads with MiXCR, one entry per CDR3 protein. The data show some 240,000 distinct CDR3 sequences, 35% to 40% seen once. The V and J genes are TRBV6-1 and TRBJ2-5, with a tentative D call TRBD1 (6 bases). This clonotype originated in a girl aged 10 to 17 with multiple sclerosis. Material for sequencing was blood. The CDR3 bases are TGTGCCAGCGGGACCACAGGGTTGGATGAGCAGTACTTC. This gives the protein CASGTTGLDEQYF.